The 16 T cell receptor beta chains below come from one sample, sequenced in a study of brain T cells in children with intractable seizures. Only in-frame clones appear in the TCRdb table, and some are missing; sequencing was by immunoSEQ multiplex PCR. This sample has tens of thousands of clones, with about 93% found just once. The input for sequencing was peripheral blood, taken at surgery. The source of these receptors is a boy under two years old with tuberous sclerosis and intractable seizures.

The chain combines TRBV6-5 with TRBJ2-1, with D perhaps assigned TRBD1 or TRBD2 (5 bases each). The CDR3 length is 13 residues. V gave up 6 bases and J gave up 7 bases, with 13 bases separating them. CDR1 MNHEY and CDR2 SVGAGI come from the germline V gene. This CDR3 is CASRGTSRNEQFF. The CDR3 DNA reads as TGTGCCAGCAGGGGGACCTCCAGAAATGAGCAGTTCTTC.

V is TRBV11-2 and J is TRBJ2-7; 8 bases are shared with TRBD2. J gave up 8 bases and V 6 bases, and 9 bases lay outside the gene matches. The V gene's germline CDR1 is SGHAT and CDR2 FQNNGV. The CDR3 is 13 amino acids. This chain's CDR3 is CASRASGYLQQYF. CDR3 DNA: TGTGCCAGCAGAGCTAGCGGGTACTTACAGCAGTACTTC.

This clone was seen once. V usage is TRBV9 and J usage is TRBJ1-3, with no clear D. CDR1 and CDR2 (germline): SGDLS, YYNGEE. The V and J ends lost 5 bases and 0 bases respectively, with 15 bases between them. This CDR3 contains 16 residues. The CDR3 DNA is TGTGCCAGCAGTATGGACGGAAAATTCTCTGGAAACACCATATATTTT. Translation gives CASSMDGKFSGNTIYF.

The J gene is TRBJ2-5, the V gene TRBV2, with 9 bases that match TRBD2. Germline assignment: CDR1 SNHLY and CDR2 FYNNEI. This CDR3 is built from 15 residues. Trimming at V came to 8 bases and at J to 4 bases, leaving 11 bases not matched to a gene. For the CDR3, the DNA is TGTGCCAGCTTCTCGGGGCTAGCGGGGAGAGAGACCCAGTACTTC. This translates into CASFSGLAGRETQYF. Combining the CDR3 with reference TRBV2 and TRBJ2-5 gives the whole variable domain EPEVTQTPSHQVTQMGQEVILRCVPISNHLYFYWYRQILGQKVEFLVSFYNNEISEKSEIFDDQFSVERPDGSNFTLKIRSTKLEDSAMYFCASFSGLAGRETQYFGPGTRLLVL.

The chain couples TRBV18 to TRBJ1-1; TRBD1 aligns across 7 bases. The junction had 4 bases not matched to a gene; V was cut back by 8 bases and J by 1 base. CDR3 size: 13 residues. From germline, CDR1 is KGHSH and CDR2 LQKENI. The chain's CDR3 is CASGGQRNTEAFF. The DNA of the CDR3 is TGTGCCAGCGGGGGACAGCGGAACACTGAAGCTTTCTTT.

J is TRBJ2-7 and V is TRBV27, with a tentative D call TRBD1 (6 bases). The CDR3 is 13 residues long. V was cut by 2 bases and J by 2 bases, with 7 bases left in between. The germline CDR1 and CDR2 sequences are MNHEY and SMNVEV (reference sequence). The CDR3 nucleotides read TGTGCCAGCAGTTTAGCAGGGGCCTACGAGCAGTACTTC. The encoded protein is CASSLAGAYEQYF.

The rearrangement uses TRBV30 and TRBJ1-3; 7 bases are a match to TRBD1. The CDR3 has 11 residues. In germline, CDR1 is GTSNPN, CDR2 SVGIG (reference sequence). J lost 7 bases, V lost 3 bases, and 0 bases had no gene match. The CDR3 coding sequence is TGTGCCTGGAGACAGGGGAACACCATATATTTT. It is translated as CAWRQGNTIYF.

The rearrangement uses TRBV19 and TRBJ1-3; the match to TRBD1 covers 9 bases. The V gene's germline CDR1 is LNHDA and CDR2 SQIVND (reference sequence). CDR3 length equals 20 residues. The V segment lost 3 bases and the J segment 4 bases; nucleotides outside the gene matches: 19. CDR3 bases: TGTGCCAGTAGTATGCGGTTCAGTCTAGGGGGACAGGGAGGAGGAAACACCATATATTTT. This gives the protein CASSMRFSLGGQGGGNTIYF.

This sequence joins TRBV11-3 and TRBJ2-7; 7 nucleotides match TRBD2. CDR1 and CDR2 (germline): SGHNT, YENEEA. J was trimmed by 5 bases and V by 5 bases; bases with no gene match: 9. This CDR3 is 14 amino acids long. The CDR3 DNA is TGTGCCAGCAGCCCCCCGACTAGCTCAAACGAGCAGTACTTC. The encoded protein is CASSPPTSSNEQYF.

V usage is TRBV3-1 (or the pseudogene TRBV3-2) and J usage is TRBJ2-3, with D perhaps TRBD2 (5 bases). V lost 4 bases and J 6 bases, leaving 17 bases between the germline ends. The CDR3 is 15 residues long. Germline CDR1 and CDR2: LGHDT and YNNKEL (reference sequence). The CDR3 DNA reads TGTGCCAGCAGCCCCCGGGGAAGCGGAGCGGATACGCAGTATTTT. Its protein product is CASSPRGSGADTQYF.

The J gene is TRBJ1-1, the V gene TRBV6-2 or TRBV6-3, with a weak D call TRBD1 (6 bases). This CDR3 is 14 amino acids long. Trimming took 1 base from V and 4 from J, leaving 10 bases between them. Germline values: CDR1 MNHEY, CDR2 SVGEGT. The CDR3: CASSYWGLGTEAFF. The CDR3 DNA reads as TGTGCCAGCAGTTACTGGGGGCTGGGCACTGAAGCTTTCTTT.

The chain uses TRBV12-3 or TRBV12-4 and TRBJ2-5; unclear D gene. Trimming removed 3 bases at V and 1 base at J, with 6 bases between. The CDR3 is 13 residues long. CDR3 in DNA: TGTGCCAGCAGTTTCCTCGCCCAAGAGACCCAGTACTTC. It yields the protein CASSFLAQETQYF.

This clone was recorded only once. The J gene is TRBJ2-1, the V gene TRBV6-2 or TRBV6-3, with 12 bases lining up with TRBD2. V trimming: 2 bases; J trimming: 0 bases; junction bases outside the gene matches: 2. The V gene's germline CDR1 is MNHEY and CDR2 SVGEGT. CDR3 length: 17 amino acids. CDR3 amino acids: CASSYRLAGASYNEQFF. The CDR3 coding sequence is TGTGCCAGCAGTTACCGACTAGCGGGGGCCTCCTACAATGAGCAGTTCTTC.

This clone appeared a single time. V is TRBV6-6 and J is TRBJ1-5, with TRBD1 as a possible D gene (6 bases). The CDR3 is 13 residues long. V was cut by 4 bases and J by 4 bases, with 8 bases left in between. The germline gives CDR1 MNHNY, CDR2 SVGAGI (reference sequence). Written as DNA, the CDR3 is TGTGCCAGCAGTTCAACAGGGAATCAGCCCCAGCATTTT. It encodes CASSSTGNQPQHF.

The genes are TRBV2 and TRBJ1-2, with unresolved D. This CDR3 is built from 12 residues. CDR1 SNHLY and CDR2 FYNNEI come from the germline V gene. V was cut by 2 bases and J by 2 bases, with 3 bases left in between. The CDR3 loop reads CASSEQNYGYTF. As DNA, the CDR3 is TGTGCCAGCAGTGAACAGAACTATGGCTACACCTTC.

This clone was counted a few times. This rearrangement joins TRBV19 to TRBJ1-6; D is possibly TRBD1 (6 bases). The V end was cut by 9 bases, the J end by 7 bases, with 22 bases between. The germline V gene encodes CDR1 LNHDA and CDR2 SQIVND (reference sequence). The CDR3 spans 16 residues. The CDR3 loop is CASLLEVQGANSPLHF. In nucleotides, the CDR3 is TGTGCCAGCCTACTTGAAGTACAGGGCGCCAATTCACCCCTCCACTTT.